The clone carrying this T cell receptor (beta chain) was picked up a small number of times. The V gene's germline CDR1 is MDHEN and CDR2 SYDVKM. This CDR3 has 14 residues. V was pared by 3 bases and J by 4 bases, with 5 bases of the junction left unmatched. The data originate from a study of early T cells in non-severe SARS-CoV-2 infection. Separate cDNA molecules each had unique molecular identifiers attached to them. TCRdb re-called the 5' RACE reads through MiXCR, storing one row per CDR3 protein. The sample lists approximately 79,000 distinct CDR3 sequences, over 10% occurring once. The TCR originated in an adult who was a healthcare worker with PCR-confirmed SARS-CoV-2 infection or an uninfected control (not recorded which). Sequencing was done on a sample of whole blood. This chain links TRBV28 with TRBJ2-7, with 8 bases matching TRBD2. CDR3: CASSFGRASYEQYF. The CDR3 DNA is TGTGCCAGCAGTTTCGGGAGGGCCTCTTACGAGCAGTACTTC.